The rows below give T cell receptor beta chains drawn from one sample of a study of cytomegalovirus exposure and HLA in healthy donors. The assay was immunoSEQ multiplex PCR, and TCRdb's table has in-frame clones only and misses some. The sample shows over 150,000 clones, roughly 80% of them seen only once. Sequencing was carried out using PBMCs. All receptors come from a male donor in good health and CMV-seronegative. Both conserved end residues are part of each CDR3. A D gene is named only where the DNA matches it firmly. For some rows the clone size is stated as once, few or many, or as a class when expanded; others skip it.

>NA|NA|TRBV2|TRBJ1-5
CASSLDSGRHQPQHF
TGTGCCAGCAGTTTAGACTCCGGGAGACATCAGCCCCAGCATTTT
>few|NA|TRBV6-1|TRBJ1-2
CASSEAGSSNYGYTF
TGTGCCAGCAGTGAAGCTGGCAGTTCTAACTATGGCTACACCTTC
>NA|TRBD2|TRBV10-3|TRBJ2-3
CAITTGGVSGTDTQYF
TGTGCCATCACCACCGGGGGGGTGTCGGGTACAGATACGCAGTATTTT
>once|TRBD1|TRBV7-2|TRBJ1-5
CASSLGDRGAGQPQHF
TGTGCCAGCAGCTTAGGGGACAGGGGCGCGGGTCAGCCCCAGCATTTT
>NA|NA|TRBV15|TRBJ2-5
CATSFEAGRETQYF
TGTGCCACCAGCTTCGAGGCAGGGCGGGAGACCCAGTACTTC
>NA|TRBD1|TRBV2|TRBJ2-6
CASTTGSGANVLTF
TGTGCCAGCACGACAGGGTCTGGGGCCAACGTCCTGACTTTC
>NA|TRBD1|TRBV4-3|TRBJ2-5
CASSRRDSKETQYF
TGCGCCAGCAGCCGACGGGACAGTAAAGAGACCCAGTACTTC
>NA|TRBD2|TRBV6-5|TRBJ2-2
CASSPGLAGTGELFF
TGTGCCAGCAGTCCCGGACTAGCGGGGACCGGGGAGCTGTTTTTT
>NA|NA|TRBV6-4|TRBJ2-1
CASSEGGLYNEQFF
TGTGCCAGCAGTGAGGGGGGACTCTACAATGAGCAGTTCTTC
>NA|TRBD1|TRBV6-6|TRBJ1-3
CASSKGQGTNTIYF
TGTGCCAGCAGTAAAGGACAGGGGACAAACACCATATATTTT
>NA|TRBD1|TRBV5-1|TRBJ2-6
CASSSLLTGIAGANVLTF
TGCGCCAGCAGCTCCCTCCTGACAGGGATAGCTGGGGCCAACGTCCTGACTTTC
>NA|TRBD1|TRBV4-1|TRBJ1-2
CASSQETGGIGGYTF
TGCGCCAGCAGCCAAGAGACAGGGGGTATAGGAGGCTACACCTTC
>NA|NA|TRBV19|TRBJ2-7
CASREDPRYEQYF
TGTGCCAGTAGGGAGGACCCCAGGTACGAGCAGTACTTC
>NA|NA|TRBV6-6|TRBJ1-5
CASSYPQENQPQHF
TGTGCCAGCAGCTACCCCCAGGAAAATCAGCCCCAGCATTTT
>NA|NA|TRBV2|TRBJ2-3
CASSEWLADTQYF
TGTGCCAGCAGTGAATGGCTTGCAGATACGCAGTATTTT
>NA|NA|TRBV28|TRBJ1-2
CASSLGGGGNYGYTF
TGTGCCAGCAGTTTGGGTGGAGGTGGTAACTATGGCTACACCTTC
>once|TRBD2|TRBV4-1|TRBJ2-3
CASSSNLAGGQDTQYF
TGCGCCAGCAGTTCCAACCTAGCGGGGGGGCAGGATACGCAGTATTTT
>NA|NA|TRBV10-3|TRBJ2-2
CAISSQASNTGELFF
TGTGCCATCAGTTCCCAGGCCTCGAACACCGGGGAGCTGTTTTTT
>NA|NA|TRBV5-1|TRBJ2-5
CASEQGGGETQYF
TGCGCCAGCGAACAGGGAGGGGGAGAGACCCAGTACTTC
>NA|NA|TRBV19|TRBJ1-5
CASSSRGFRNQPQHF
TGTGCCAGTAGTAGCAGAGGTTTTCGCAATCAGCCCCAGCATTTT
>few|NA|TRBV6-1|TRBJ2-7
CASSEAERKAEQYF
TGTGCCAGCAGTGAAGCGGAGAGGAAAGCCGAGCAGTACTTC
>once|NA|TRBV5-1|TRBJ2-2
CASSLDSPTNTGELFF
TGTGCCAGCAGCTTGGACAGTCCGACCAACACCGGGGAGCTGTTTTTT
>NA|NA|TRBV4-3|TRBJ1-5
CASSQIRDQPQHF
TGCGCCAGCAGCCAAATCCGGGATCAGCCCCAGCATTTT
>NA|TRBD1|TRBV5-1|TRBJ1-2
CASSWTKQGSVGYTF
TGCGCCAGCAGTTGGACTAAACAGGGGTCGGTTGGCTACACCTTC
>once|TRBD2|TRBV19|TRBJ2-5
CASSVLGGAGEETQYF
TGTGCCAGTAGTGTTTTAGGGGGAGCGGGGGAAGAGACCCAGTACTTC
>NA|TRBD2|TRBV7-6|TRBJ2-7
CASSLEASGGASSYEQYF
TGTGCCAGCAGCTTAGAAGCTAGCGGGGGGGCGAGCTCCTACGAGCAGTACTTC
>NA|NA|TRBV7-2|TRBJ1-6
CASSLSAPTNSPLHF
TGTGCCAGCAGCTTATCTGCGCCTACTAATTCACCCCTCCACTTT
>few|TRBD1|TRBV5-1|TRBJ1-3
CASSTQGDLSGNTIYF
TGCGCCAGCAGCACCCAGGGGGACCTCTCTGGAAACACCATATATTTT
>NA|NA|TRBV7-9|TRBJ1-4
CASSFRTTNEKLFF
TGTGCCAGCAGCTTTAGAACAACTAATGAAAAACTGTTTTTT
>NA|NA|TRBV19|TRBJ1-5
CASSPRSGGSPQHF
TGTGCCAGTAGTCCTCGATCCGGGGGATCGCCCCAGCATTTT
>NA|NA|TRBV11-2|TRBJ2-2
CASSSRTAPNTGELFF
TGTGCCAGCAGCTCCAGGACAGCTCCGAACACCGGGGAGCTGTTTTTT
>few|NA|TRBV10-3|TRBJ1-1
CAISESGDTEAFF
TGTGCCATCAGTGAGTCAGGGGACACTGAAGCTTTCTTT
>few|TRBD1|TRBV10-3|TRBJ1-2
CAISEGTAQNYGYTF
TGTGCCATCAGTGAGGGGACAGCACAGAACTATGGCTACACCTTC
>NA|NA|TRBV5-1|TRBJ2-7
CASSQGSPTSYEQYF
TGCGCCAGCAGCCAGGGAAGTCCTACCTCCTACGAGCAGTACTTC
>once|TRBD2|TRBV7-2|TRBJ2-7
CASSLYVRVSGSSYEQYF
TGTGCCAGCAGCTTATACGTTCGTGTTAGCGGGAGCTCCTACGAGCAGTACTTC
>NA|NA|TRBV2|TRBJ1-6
CASSVRFSYNSPLHF
TGTGCCAGCAGTGTACGGTTCTCCTATAATTCACCCCTCCACTTT
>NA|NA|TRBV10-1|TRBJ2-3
CASSTGAGADTQYF
TGCGCCAGCAGCACCGGCGCAGGGGCAGATACGCAGTATTTT
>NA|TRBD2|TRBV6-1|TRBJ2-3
CASTKRGGIDTQYF
TGTGCCAGCACCAAGCGGGGGGGTATAGATACGCAGTATTTT
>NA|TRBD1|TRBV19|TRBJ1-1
CASSRDTGGVTEAFF
TGTGCCAGTAGTAGGGATACAGGGGGCGTTACTGAAGCTTTCTTT
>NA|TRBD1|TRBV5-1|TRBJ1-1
CASSAGPGQGAPEAFF
TGCGCCAGCAGCGCGGGCCCTGGACAGGGGGCGCCTGAAGCTTTCTTT
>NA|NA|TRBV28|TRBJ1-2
CASSWEGYGYTF
TGTGCCAGCAGTTGGGAGGGTTATGGCTACACCTTC
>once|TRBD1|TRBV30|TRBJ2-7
CAWSVRRGQYEQYF
TGTGCCTGGAGTGTCCGCAGGGGGCAATACGAGCAGTACTTC
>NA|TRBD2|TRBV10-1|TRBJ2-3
CASSESTSGDGDTQYF
TGCGCCAGCAGTGAGTCGACTAGCGGGGATGGGGATACGCAGTATTTT
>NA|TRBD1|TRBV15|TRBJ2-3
CATSRRQGIVADTQYF
TGTGCCACCAGCCGCCGACAGGGAATTGTCGCAGATACGCAGTATTTT
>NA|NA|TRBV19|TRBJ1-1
CASSITVGLNTEAFF
TGTGCCAGTAGTATAACCGTCGGGTTGAACACTGAAGCTTTCTTT
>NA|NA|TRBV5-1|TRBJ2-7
CASSLRTGRAGEQYF
TGCGCCAGCAGCTTACGGACAGGGAGGGCCGGAGAGCAGTACTTC
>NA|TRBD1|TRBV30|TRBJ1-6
CASSRQGASPLHF
TGTGCCTCCTCGAGACAGGGGGCTTCACCCCTCCACTTT